This T cell receptor (beta chain) was recovered during a study of T cells in Graves' hyperthyroidism and ophthalmopathy. What was amplified from RNA transcripts were TCR beta CDR3 regions. The HTBI primer set served for first-round RT-PCR of the TCR CDR3. TCRdb fed the multiplex PCR reads into MiXCR, producing one record per CDR3 protein. Of about 600,000 distinct CDR3 sequences detected, roughly a sixth appear once; the ten largest clones hold roughly 3%. V lost 2 bases to trimming and J lost 2 bases, with 13 bases between them. This CDR3 is 15 amino acids long. Germline CDR1 is DFQATT and CDR2 is SNEGSKA (reference sequence).

The receptor was derived from a woman in her thirties or forties with Graves' ophthalmopathy. Material: blood. V and J are TRBV20-1 and TRBJ1-5; possible D gene TRBD1, 6 bases. CDR3 DNA sequence: TGCAGTGCTAGACCTGGGAAGGGGGGCAATCAGCCCCAGCATTTT. It codes for CSARPGKGGNQPQHF.